This record covers a single T cell receptor beta chain. These data originate in a study of blood T cell repertoires in COVID-19. For the study at large: The analysed material was cDNA or gDNA that came from T cells, B-cell-depleted T cells, or PBMCs.

As processed by the authors: By means of reference gene primer amplification, nucleated cell counts were estimated. TCRdb keeps only in-frame clones here, not all; method: immunoSEQ multiplex PCR. That table supplies the V and J calls and clone size; D and trimming were determined from the DNA. The sample carries some 320,000 clones, roughly 89% recorded once. Trimming took 6 bases from V and 8 from J, leaving 20 bases between them. Germline CDR1 is SNHLY and CDR2 is FYNNEI. The CDR3 covers 16 residues. Individuals aged about 18 to 100 years were recruited from approximately 24 US areas. The V gene is TRBV2, the J gene TRBJ1-6; D is uncertain. The TCR was taken from a woman aged 45-65 years who had been exposed to COVID-19. Specimen: PBMCs or T cells enriched from blood (not recorded which). CDR3 region: CASSPGRARLDSPLHF. In DNA form, the CDR3 reads TGTGCCAGCAGCCCGGGGAGAGCGAGATTGGATTCACCCCTCCACTTT.